These 20 T cell receptor beta chains share one sample of origin, sequenced in a study of T cell responses to AZD1222 COVID-19 vaccine. Sequenced by immunoSEQ multiplex PCR; TCRdb stores in-frame clones only, minus some. The sample lists around 270,000 clones, around 93% occurring once. The sample in question was peripheral blood, obtained 28 days after the second AZD1222 dose. These receptors all come from an adult who received the AZD1222 COVID-19 vaccine.

The chain is built from TRBV12-3 or TRBV12-4 and TRBJ1-1; unclear D gene. The CDR3 totals 13 residues. V shed 7 bases and J shed 4 bases, with 13 bases lying between them. The CDR3 bases are TGTGCCAGCATCCATCCAGGAGGCACTGAAGCTTTCTTT. Amino acid sequence: CASIHPGGTEAFF.

This clone was detected once. The J gene is TRBJ2-2, the V gene TRBV28, with D tentatively TRBD1 (5 bases). The V and J ends lost 4 bases and 0 bases respectively, with 9 bases between them. Germline CDR1 reads MDHEN; CDR2 reads SYDVKM. The CDR3 has 15 amino acids. CDR3 nucleotide sequence: TGTGCCAGCAGTTCCCAGGGATCGAACACCGGGGAGCTGTTTTTT. This codes for CASSSQGSNTGELFF.

The chain has TRBV11-2 and TRBJ2-3; D is possibly TRBD1 or TRBD2 (5 bases each). The V and J ends lost 5 bases and 6 bases respectively, with 18 bases between them. CDR1 and CDR2 (germline): SGHAT, FQNNGV. This CDR3 is built from 15 residues. The CDR3 DNA is TGTGCCAGCAGCGCTAGCCTGGGGCATTCGGATACGCAGTATTTT. Translated, it gives CASSASLGHSDTQYF.

The V and J genes are TRBV24-1 and TRBJ2-7, with 10 positions matching TRBD2. V dropped 5 bases and J dropped 4; count of bases not matched to a gene: 10. Per the germline V gene, CDR1 is KGHDR and CDR2 is SFDVKD. There are 16 residues in the CDR3. The CDR3 region has the DNA TGTGCCACCAGTGTCATACCTAGCGGGAGAATATACGAGCAGTACTTC. This gives the protein CATSVIPSGRIYEQYF.

This clone has only one observation. The chain is built from TRBV28 and TRBJ1-2; perhaps TRBD1 as D (5 bases). Trimming stripped 1 base from V and 3 bases from J, with 21 bases between. The CDR3 runs to 18 residues. Germline CDR1 is MDHEN and CDR2 is SYDVKM. CDR3 sequence (DNA): TGTGCCAGCAGTTTATTAGGCCGGTGGGGGGAACGAGACTATGGCTACACCTTC. This gives the protein CASSLLGRWGERDYGYTF.

V and J are TRBV7-2 and TRBJ1-1; D not resolved. Germline lookup yields CDR1 SGHTA and CDR2 FQGNSA. The CDR3 has 14 amino acids. The V end was cut by 5 bases, the J end by 1 base, with 11 bases between. The DNA of the CDR3 is TGTGCCAGCAGCCACGACCCAGCGAACACTGAAGCTTTCTTT. Encoded protein: CASSHDPANTEAFF.

The rearrangement joins TRBV28 to TRBJ2-7; D remains ambiguous. Germline assignment: CDR1 MDHEN and CDR2 SYDVKM. This CDR3 region has 12 residues. The V and J ends lost 6 bases and 7 bases respectively, with 13 bases between them. The CDR3 protein is CASSSGYGEQYF. The CDR3 DNA reads TGTGCCAGCAGCTCCGGGTACGGGGAGCAGTACTTC. Based on the CDR3 plus reference TRBV28 and TRBJ2-7, the full variable domain is DVKVTQSSRYLVKRTGEKVFLECVQDMDHENMFWYRQDPGLGLRLIYFSYDVKMKEKGDIPEGYSVSREKKERFSLILESASTNQTSMYLCASSSGYGEQYFGPGTRLTVT.

The V and J genes are TRBV5-1 and TRBJ2-1, with 7 bases that match TRBD1. The CDR3 is made up of 16 amino acids. V lost 5 bases, J lost 2 bases, and 10 bases stayed unmatched. CDR1 is SGHRS, CDR2 YFSETQ, per germline. The CDR3 DNA is TGCGCCAGCAGACCCCGGACAGGCCCACCCTACAATGAGCAGTTCTTC. It encodes CASRPRTGPPYNEQFF.

The chain combines TRBV18 with TRBJ1-6; perhaps TRBD1 as D (6 bases). V lost 3 bases to trimming and J lost 8 bases, with 14 bases between them. Germline CDR1 KGHSH, CDR2 LQKENI. There are 15 residues in the CDR3. The CDR3 sequence is CASSPLVRGDSPLHF. The CDR3 region has the DNA TGTGCCAGCTCACCTCTCGTCAGGGGAGATTCACCCCTCCACTTT.

The chain links TRBV6-1 to TRBJ1-2, with 8 bases aligning to TRBD1. The V and J ends lost 3 bases and 3 bases, in that order; junction bases with no gene match: 0. CDR3 size: 13 residues. The V gene's germline CDR1 is MNHNS and CDR2 SASEGT. This CDR3 reads CASSETGDYGYTF. CDR3 in DNA: TGTGCCAGCAGTGAGACAGGGGACTATGGCTACACCTTC.

This clone was seen once. This rearrangement joins TRBV6-5 to TRBJ1-4; TRBD1 agrees at 9 bases. The CDR3 is made up of 14 amino acids. V lost 7 bases, J lost 6 bases, and 6 bases stayed unmatched. Germline assignment: CDR1 MNHEY and CDR2 SVGAGI. The CDR3 protein is CASMRQGGDEKLFF. In DNA form, the CDR3 reads TGTGCCAGCATGCGACAGGGGGGAGATGAAAAACTGTTTTTT.

The V and J genes are TRBV18 and TRBJ2-7; TRBD1 matches 9 bases. Germline lookup yields CDR1 KGHSH and CDR2 LQKENI. V was clipped by 3 bases and J by 2 bases; unmatched bases: 2. The CDR3 covers 14 residues. The CDR3 loop is CASSPRDRAYEQYF. CDR3 nucleotide sequence: TGTGCCAGCTCACCCCGGGACAGGGCCTACGAGCAGTACTTC.

V gene TRBV3-1 (or the pseudogene TRBV3-2) combines with J gene TRBJ2-7; D not certain. V was clipped by 2 bases and J by 3 bases, with 5 bases between them. Germline V gene sequence: CDR1 LGHDT, CDR2 YNNKEL (reference sequence). The CDR3 contains 12 residues. The CDR3 is CASSQPGYEQYF. The CDR3 coding sequence is TGTGCCAGCAGCCAACCAGGCTACGAGCAGTACTTC.

The V call is TRBV6-4, the J call TRBJ2-3, with TRBD1 identical over 10 bases. The length of the CDR3 is 16 residues. After removal of 6 bases from V and 2 bases from J, the junction contained 8 bases not matched to a gene. CDR1 is MRHNA, CDR2 SNTAGT, per germline. The CDR3 DNA is TGTGCCAGCAGCAAGACAGGGGGCAGGGTCACAGATACGCAGTATTTT. This encodes CASSKTGGRVTDTQYF.

V gene TRBV9 combines with J gene TRBJ2-3; 7 nucleotides match TRBD2. Germline V gene lookup returns CDR1 SGDLS and CDR2 YYNGEE. CDR3 size: 18 residues. J was trimmed by 4 bases and V by 4 bases; bases with no gene match: 18. The CDR3 coding sequence is TGTGCCAGCAGCACGCGCCCCCGGGGGACTATCTCCTCAGATACGCAGTATTTT. Translated, it gives CASSTRPRGTISSDTQYF. The full variable domain, in which reference TRBV9 and TRBJ2-3 provide the parts outside the CDR3, is DSGVTQTPKHLITATGQRVTLRCSPRSGDLSVYWYQQSLDQGLQFLIQYYNGEERAKGNILERFSAQQFPDLHSELNLSSLELGDSALYFCASSTRPRGTISSDTQYFGPGTRLTVL.

The chain is built from TRBV4-3 and TRBJ1-6; D remains ambiguous. CDR3 length: 15 residues. V was pared by 0 bases and J by 10 bases, with 13 bases between. CDR1 is LGHNA and CDR2 is YSLEER in the germline V gene. DNA of the CDR3: TGCGCCAGCAGCCAAGATAGAATATCGAGCTCACCCCTCCACTTT. Amino acids: CASSQDRISSSPLHF.

CDR3 bases: TGCGCCAGCAGCCCCCCCAACACGGGCCCAAATGCAACTAATGAAAAACTGTTTTTT. Its protein product is CASSPPNTGPNATNEKLFF. The rearrangement links TRBV5-1 to TRBJ1-4; no definite D call. Germline V gene sequence: CDR1 SGHRS, CDR2 YFSETQ. CDR3 length: 19 residues. Trimming took off 4 bases at V and 0 bases at J, with 22 bases between the two ends.

The rearrangement joins TRBV2 to TRBJ2-2; no firm D call. Germline CDR1 SNHLY, CDR2 FYNNEI. The CDR3 totals 15 residues. Trimming left V 4 bases short and J 4 bases short, with 13 bases between. This chain's CDR3 is CASSARHFLTGELFF. Here the CDR3 DNA reads TGTGCCAGCAGTGCCCGACACTTCCTCACCGGGGAGCTGTTTTTT.

The J gene is TRBJ2-1, the V gene TRBV12-3 or TRBV12-4; D is ambiguous. V gave up 7 bases and J gave up 7 bases, with 8 bases separating them. The CDR3 runs 11 residues. The CDR3 bases are TGTGCCAGCACCAAAGGGAATGAGCAGTTCTTC. Translation: CASTKGNEQFF.

Concerning this clone itself: One end of the junction varies from germline; a read error may be responsible. The V call is TRBV9, the J call TRBJ1-6; no clear D gene. Looked up from germline, CDR1 is SGDLS and CDR2 is YYNGEE. This CDR3 has 15 amino acids. This chain's CDR3 is CASSVAFGYTSPLHF. DNA of the CDR3: TGTGCCAGCAGCGTAGCGTTTGGGTATACTTCACCCCTCCACTTT.